This is a list of T cell receptor beta chains from one sample in a study of shared clonotypes between healthy human individuals. The protocol was immunoSEQ multiplex PCR, while the TCRdb copy is restricted to in-frame clones and leaves out a portion. The sample includes roughly 590,000 clones, less than 97% seen only once; the top ten take 0.09% to 0.13%. Sequences were obtained from naive CD8+ T cells sorted from blood. All receptors come from a woman aged 25 to 39 in good health. The CDR3 runs from the conserved cysteine through the conserved F or W. Each record gives: D gene, J gene, V gene, clone size, CDR3 DNA, CDR3 protein. A D gene is named only where the DNA matches it firmly. Some rows have no size entry. The others give once, few or many, or a class for an expanded clone.

D: TRBD1
J: TRBJ2-3
V: TRBV27
size: NA
DNA: TGTGCCAGCAGTTTAGTCGCAGGGGGCGCAGATACGCAGTATTTT
CDR3: CASSLVAGGADTQYF

D: NA
J: TRBJ2-1
V: TRBV5-4
size: NA
DNA: TGTGCCAGCAGCCGCCCATGGATCGGGAGTGTGGACAATGAGCAGTTCTTC
CDR3: CASSRPWIGSVDNEQFF

D: NA
J: TRBJ2-7
V: TRBV29-1
size: NA
DNA: TGCAGCGTTCAGGGCAGCTACGAGCAGTACTTC
CDR3: CSVQGSYEQYF

D: TRBD1
J: TRBJ1-2
V: TRBV19
size: once
DNA: TGTGCCAGTAGAGCGACAGGGGAAGAAGTTGGCTACACCTTC
CDR3: CASRATGEEVGYTF

D: TRBD2
J: TRBJ2-5
V: TRBV19
size: NA
DNA: TGTGCCAGTAGTCGAGCGGGATTGGGGGAGACCCAGTACTTC
CDR3: CASSRAGLGETQYF

D: TRBD2
J: TRBJ2-5
V: TRBV12-5
size: NA
DNA: TGTGCTAGTTCCCCGACTAGCGGGAGTGGGGAGACCCAGTACTTC
CDR3: CASSPTSGSGETQYF

D: NA
J: TRBJ2-1
V: TRBV7-8
size: NA
DNA: TGTGCCAGTACCGACTTGGGCCCAAATGAGCAGTTCTTC
CDR3: CASTDLGPNEQFF

D: NA
J: TRBJ1-1
V: TRBV20-1
size: few
DNA: TGCAGTGCTCTAACAGGGCGTGAAGCTTTCTTT
CDR3: CSALTGREAFF

D: NA
J: TRBJ2-5
V: TRBV5-1
size: NA
DNA: TGCGCCAGCAGCTTGTGGTCGGGAGAGACCCAGTACTTC
CDR3: CASSLWSGETQYF

D: NA
J: TRBJ1-4
V: TRBV7-9
size: NA
DNA: TGTGCCAGCAGCCGGGGGACGGATAATGAAAAACTGTTTTTT
CDR3: CASSRGTDNEKLFF

D: NA
J: TRBJ2-2
V: TRBV5-6
size: NA
DNA: TGTGCCAGCAGCCCGTTTGGGCGCTCGAACACCGGGGAGCTGTTTTTT
CDR3: CASSPFGRSNTGELFF

D: NA
J: TRBJ2-2
V: TRBV10-1
size: NA
DNA: TGCGCCAGCAGTCAGCAGGGTCCCGGGGAGCTGTTTTTT
CDR3: CASSQQGPGELFF

D: NA
J: TRBJ1-5
V: TRBV19
size: NA
DNA: TGTGCCAGTAGTCCTATCGGGGGTTTTGCAAATCAGCCCCAGCATTTT
CDR3: CASSPIGGFANQPQHF

D: NA
J: TRBJ2-7
V: TRBV5-6
size: NA
DNA: TGTGCCAGCAGCTTAGGAGAATACTACGAGCAGTACTTC
CDR3: CASSLGEYYEQYF

D: TRBD1
J: TRBJ1-2
V: TRBV5-4
size: NA
DNA: TGTGCCAGCAGCTCCACCCACAGGGGGGGCTACACCTTC
CDR3: CASSSTHRGGYTF

D: NA
J: TRBJ2-1
V: TRBV7-9
size: NA
DNA: TGTGCCAGCAGGGACCGTTCTGGGGATGAGCAGTTCTTC
CDR3: CASRDRSGDEQFF

D: TRBD1
J: TRBJ2-7
V: TRBV2
size: NA
DNA: TGTGCCAGCAGTGAGGATACAGGGGACGAGCAGTACTTC
CDR3: CASSEDTGDEQYF